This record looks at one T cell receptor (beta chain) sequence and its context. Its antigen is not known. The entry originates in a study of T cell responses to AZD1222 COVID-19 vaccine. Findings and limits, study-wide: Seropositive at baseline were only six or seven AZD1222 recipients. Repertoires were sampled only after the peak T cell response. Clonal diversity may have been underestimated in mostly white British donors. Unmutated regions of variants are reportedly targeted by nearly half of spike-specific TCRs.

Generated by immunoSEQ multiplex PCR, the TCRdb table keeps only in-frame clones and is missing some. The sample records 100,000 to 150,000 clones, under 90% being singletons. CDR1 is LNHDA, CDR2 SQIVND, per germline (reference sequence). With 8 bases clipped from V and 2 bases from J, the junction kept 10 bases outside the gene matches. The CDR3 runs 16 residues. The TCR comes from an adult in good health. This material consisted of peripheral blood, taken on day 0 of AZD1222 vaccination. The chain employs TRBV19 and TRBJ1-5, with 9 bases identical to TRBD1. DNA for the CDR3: TGTGCCAGTTCCCTCGGGACAGGGTCGGGCAATCAGCCCCAGCATTTT. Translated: CASSLGTGSGNQPQHF.